Described below is a single T cell receptor beta chain sequence and its context. J gave up 6 bases and V 0 bases, and 2 bases lay outside the gene matches. The CDR3 runs 14 residues. CDR1 is MGHRA and CDR2 is YSYEKL in the germline V gene. Here immunoSEQ multiplex PCR was the method, and the copy in TCRdb shows in-frame clones only, minus some. The sample includes about 220,000 clones, about 80% of them seen just once. The sample originates from a study of blood T cell repertoires in COVID-19. The material sequenced was PBMCs or T cells enriched from blood (not recorded which). The V call is TRBV4-1, the J call TRBJ2-1; 7 positions agree with TRBD2. This receptor was taken from a middle-aged woman with acute COVID-19. For the CDR3, the DNA is TGCGCCAGCAGCCAAGAATCTAGCGGCAATGAGCAGTTCTTC. Its protein is CASSQESSGNEQFF.